This TCR beta chain emerged from a study of control samples from healthy donors and cancer patients. The data were produced by immunoSEQ multiplex PCR, yet TCRdb's version contains in-frame clones alone and is incomplete. The data show approximately 17,000 clones, with 85% to 90% seen just once and approximately 30% held by the top ten. The CDR3 runs to 17 residues. Germline trimming cut 4 bases from V and 6 bases from J; bases unmatched to any gene: 15. The V gene's germline CDR1 is SGHRS and CDR2 YFSETQ. The sequence was collected from a man in his 60s with head and neck cancer. The rearrangement joins TRBV5-1 to TRBJ2-1, with 8 bases identical to TRBD2. The sequencing input was PBMCs. For the CDR3, the DNA is TGCGCCAGCAGCCTGTCCCCTGGCGGGGGGCATCTCAATGAGCAGTTCTTC. The encoded protein is CASSLSPGGGHLNEQFF.